This T cell receptor beta chain was identified during a study of cytomegalovirus exposure and HLA in healthy donors. For the study at large: For the 300 to 450 genotyped donors, 80% to 90% fell within the Caucasian-associated ancestry cluster. Study results and caveats: Researchers had no immune exposure information except CMV serostatus available. Most TCRs appeared rarely, but some public TCRs recurred in many donors.

With regard to this clone: What it binds is not known.

13 Jbeta primers and 60 Vbeta primers were used for the PCR. Method: immunoSEQ multiplex PCR; TCRdb's copy keeps in-frame clones and lacks some. The sample carries about 130,000 clones, 60% to 75% recorded once. Germline CDR1 reads MDHEN; CDR2 reads SYDVKM. J gave up 0 bases and V 6 bases, and 9 bases lay outside the gene matches. CDR3 size: 16 residues. V is TRBV28 and J is TRBJ2-7; 9 bases fit TRBD1. This TCR was sampled from a human donor in good health. The sequenced sample consisted of PBMCs. Here the CDR3 reads CASSRGQGLLSYEQYF. As DNA, the CDR3 is TGTGCCAGCAGCAGGGGACAGGGACTACTCTCCTACGAGCAGTACTTC.